The TCR beta chain under discussion was sequenced for a study of T cell responses to AZD1222 COVID-19 vaccine. General study points: At baseline, seropositivity was found in only a handful of AZD1222 recipients. Donors skewed white British and female; clonal diversity was possibly underestimated.

On this clone itself: Its matching antigen is unknown.

Generated by immunoSEQ multiplex PCR, the TCRdb table keeps only in-frame clones and is missing some. The repertoire holds tens of thousands of clones, with 85% to 95% as singletons. This CDR3 comprises 16 residues. The germline gives CDR1 MDHEN, CDR2 SYDVKM. The ends were cut back, 6 bases at V and 0 bases at J, with 17 bases in the middle. The V and J genes are TRBV28 and TRBJ1-2; tentatively, D is TRBD1 (5 bases). The receptor was isolated from an adult in good health. The specimen comprised peripheral blood, sampled on day 0 of AZD1222 vaccination. CDR3 bases: TGTGCCAGCAGATCGACAGTATCGACCCCTAACTATGGCTACACCTTC. Its protein product is CASRSTVSTPNYGYTF.